The 23 T cell receptor beta chains reported below all come from one sample, sequenced in a study of blood T cell repertoires in COVID-19. The method was immunoSEQ multiplex PCR; TCRdb's version includes in-frame clones alone and lacks a portion of them. In the table there are roughly 300,000 clones, approximately 85% of which are singletons. Sequencing was carried out using peripheral blood. The receptors derive from a human donor in a cohort sampled during active COVID-19.

The V gene is TRBV21-1, the J gene TRBJ2-7; TRBD2, the table's D call, lacks a check against the DNA. TRBV21-1 counts as a pseudogene. The CDR3 totals 17 residues. CDR3 sequence reads: CASSYLTLAEKTYEQYF. The CDR3, as DNA: TGTGCCAGCAGCTACCTGACCTTAGCGGAGAAAACCTACGAGCAGTACTTC.

The chain recombines TRBV9 with TRBJ2-5; 11 bases align to TRBD2. The CDR3 spans 17 residues. CDR1 and CDR2 (germline): SGDLS, YYNGEE. V was pared by 3 bases and J by 2 bases, with 9 bases of the junction left unmatched. The CDR3 protein is CASSGGSLAGEQETQYF. Here the CDR3 DNA reads TGTGCCAGCAGCGGGGGGTCACTAGCGGGAGAACAAGAGACCCAGTACTTC.

The chain has TRBV9 and TRBJ1-6, with a weak D call TRBD1 (6 bases). CDR1 is SGDLS and CDR2 is YYNGEE in the germline V gene. Trimming took off 4 bases at V and 13 bases at J, with 18 bases between the two ends. The CDR3 length is 14 residues. Here the CDR3 reads CASSPEGGWGPLHF. In DNA, the CDR3 is TGTGCCAGCAGCCCCGAGGGGGGGTGGGGCCCCCTCCACTTT.

The chain is built from TRBV3-1 (or the pseudogene TRBV3-2) and TRBJ1-2; perhaps TRBD1 as D (6 bases). The CDR3 extends over 16 amino acids. V was clipped by 4 bases and J by 1 base, with 16 bases between them. The germline V gene encodes CDR1 LGHDT and CDR2 YNNKEL (reference sequence). The CDR3 DNA follows: TGTGCCAGCAGCCCAGATACTAACAGGGTTAACTATGGCTACACCTTC. As protein: CASSPDTNRVNYGYTF.

A few counts support this clone. The V gene is TRBV2, the J gene TRBJ2-3, with D unclear. The CDR3 extends over 11 amino acids. Germline V lookup: CDR1 SNHLY, CDR2 FYNNEI. V lost 1 base, J lost 10 bases, and 6 bases lay in between. The DNA of the CDR3 is TGTGCCAGCAGTGAAGTAGTAGCGCAGTATTTT. Translation: CASSEVVAQYF. Filled out from reference TRBV2 and TRBJ2-3, the complete variable domain reads EPEVTQTPSHQVTQMGQEVILRCVPISNHLYFYWYRQILGQKVEFLVSFYNNEISEKSEIFDDQFSVERPDGSNFTLKIRSTKLEDSAMYFCASSEVVAQYFGPGTRLTVL.

J is TRBJ2-7 and V is TRBV5-6; a weak D match, TRBD2 (6 bases). Per the germline V gene, CDR1 is SGHDT and CDR2 is YYEEEE. The V end lost 6 bases, the J end lost 5 bases, and 15 bases lay between the germline ends. This CDR3 region has 13 residues. The DNA of the CDR3 is TGTGCCAGCACCGGGGACTTCCTGGACGAGCAGTACTTC. Its protein is CASTGDFLDEQYF.

This sequence joins TRBV6-5 and TRBJ1-2; D perhaps matches TRBD1 (5 bases). Germline V CDR1 and CDR2: MNHEY, SVGAGI. The CDR3 has 12 residues. The chain's CDR3 is CASSGAHYGYTF. In nucleotides, the CDR3 is TGTGCTTCCAGTGGGGCCCACTATGGCTACACCTTC.

The chain uses TRBV6-2 or TRBV6-3 and TRBJ2-2; the match to TRBD1 covers 7 bases. There are 14 residues in the CDR3. Germline V lookup: CDR1 MNHEY, CDR2 SVGEGT. The trim removed 6 bases at V and 5 bases at J, leaving 6 bases unmatched. CDR3 bases: TGTGCCAGCAGCCCCGGGACAGCAACCGGGGAGCTGTTTTTT. Translating gives CASSPGTATGELFF.

The V gene is TRBV5-5, the J gene TRBJ2-1; 7 bases agree with TRBD2. The CDR3 consists of 18 residues. Germline-derived CDR1 and CDR2 are SGHKS and YYEKEE (reference sequence). The V gene end was trimmed by 0 bases and the J gene end by 0 bases; junction bases not matched to a gene: 9. This CDR3 reads CASSLGWPSGSSYNEQFF. The CDR3 coding sequence is TGTGCCAGCAGCTTGGGTTGGCCTAGCGGTAGCTCCTACAATGAGCAGTTCTTC. Full variable domain (remainder filled in from reference TRBV5-5 and TRBJ2-1): DAGVTQSPTHLIKTRGQQVTLRCSPISGHKSVSWYQQVLGQGPQFIFQYYEKEERGRGNFPDRFSARQFPNYSSELNVNALLLGDSALYLCASSLGWPSGSSYNEQFFGPGTRLTVL.

V is TRBV10-3 and J is TRBJ1-4; weak D call: TRBD1 (5 bases). V was pared by 3 bases and J by 7 bases, with 9 bases between. This CDR3 contains 13 residues. CDR1 and CDR2 (germline): ENHRY, SYGVKD. The CDR3 DNA reads as TGTGCCATCAGTGAACAGGCCGCTGAAAAACTGTTTTTT. Amino acids: CAISEQAAEKLFF.

The chain joins TRBV24-1 to TRBJ1-4, with D tentatively TRBD1 (6 bases). The CDR3 sequence is 16 residues long. Germline lookup yields CDR1 KGHDR and CDR2 SFDVKD. V lost 4 bases and J lost 7, with 18 bases in between. The CDR3 DNA is TGTGCCACCAGTGACCCTACAGGGTTAAATGGTGAAAAACTGTTTTTT. This sequence encodes CATSDPTGLNGEKLFF.

This clone was detected a few times. The rearrangement links TRBV5-4 to TRBJ1-3; 8 bases map to TRBD1. Germline CDR1 and CDR2: SGHNT and YYREEE (reference sequence). With V trimmed by 1 base and J by 4 bases, 7 bases remained unmatched. CDR3 length: 16 amino acids. The CDR3 DNA follows: TGTGCCAGCAGCTTGAGTGCGGGACAGGCAGGAAACACCATATATTTT. This translates into CASSLSAGQAGNTIYF.

CDR3 DNA sequence: TGTGCCAGTACTTTGTCCACAGATACGCAGTATTTT. It yields the protein CASTLSTDTQYF. The gene calls are TRBV12-3 or TRBV12-4 and TRBJ2-3; D gene ambiguous. Trimming cost V 9 bases and J 2 bases, with 9 bases left between them. The CDR3 totals 12 residues.

This clone occurred once. This sequence joins TRBV29-1 and TRBJ2-5, with a possible D match to TRBD2 (5 bases). V was trimmed by 4 bases and J by 5 bases, leaving 14 bases between them. The CDR3 loop spans 13 amino acids. CDR1 is SQVTM, CDR2 ANQGSEA, per germline. The CDR3 here is CSVGWRVPETQYF. The CDR3 DNA is TGCAGCGTTGGGTGGCGGGTGCCGGAGACCCAGTACTTC.

The rearrangement uses TRBV30 and TRBJ2-5; D may be TRBD2 (5 bases). With 0 bases removed from V and 5 bases from J, the gap between germline ends came to 16 bases. Looked up from germline, CDR1 is GTSNPN and CDR2 is SVGIG (reference sequence). The CDR3 runs to 15 residues. CDR3 coding DNA: TGTGCCTGGAGTGTACTTCGGGGAGTAGTGGAGACCCAGTACTTC. As protein: CAWSVLRGVVETQYF.

The chain joins TRBV3-1 (or the pseudogene TRBV3-2) to TRBJ2-1; maybe TRBD2 (6 bases). Germline CDR1 reads LGHDT; CDR2 reads YNNKEL (reference sequence). This CDR3 contains 17 residues. The ends were cut back, 1 base at V and 2 bases at J, with 15 bases in the middle. In nucleotides, the CDR3 is TGTGCCAGCAGCCAAGGTCACCCCTTAGCGGCCTACAATGAGCAGTTCTTC. This gives the protein CASSQGHPLAAYNEQFF.

The chain uses TRBV7-2 and TRBJ1-1, with TRBD1 matching 7 bases. V lost 5 bases and J lost 3; bases outside the gene matches: 3. CDR3 length: 13 residues. Germline values: CDR1 SGHTA, CDR2 FQGNSA. Written as DNA, the CDR3 is TGTGCCAGCAGCCTCGACAGGGACACTGAAGCTTTCTTT. This translates into CASSLDRDTEAFF.

The count of this clone is one. The chain carries TRBV24-1 and TRBJ2-3; 7 positions match TRBD1. After removal of 10 bases from V and 2 bases from J, the junction contained 2 bases not matched to a gene. Germline CDR1 KGHDR, CDR2 SFDVKD. The CDR3 has 12 residues. This chain's CDR3 is CATGQNTDTQYF. The DNA for the CDR3 is TGTGCCACGGGACAGAACACAGATACGCAGTATTTT.

The chain has TRBV4-3 and TRBJ1-5; a possible D gene is TRBD1 (5 bases). The germline V gene has CDR1 LGHNA and CDR2 YSLEER. Between the trimmed V and J ends, which lost 1 base and 5 bases, there was a span of 12 bases. The CDR3 loop spans 15 amino acids. CDR3: CASSQGRDSYQPQHF. In nucleotides, the CDR3 is TGCGCCAGCAGCCAAGGACGGGACTCCTATCAGCCCCAGCATTTT.

The chain combines TRBV7-9 with TRBJ1-3; D perhaps matches TRBD1 (6 bases). This CDR3 comprises 14 residues. V gave up 8 bases and J gave up 7 bases, with 18 bases separating them. Germline V gene data show CDR1 as SEHNR and CDR2 as FQNEAQ (reference sequence). The CDR3 loop reads CASGSTGSSNTIYF. The CDR3 DNA reads TGTGCCAGCGGTTCGACAGGCAGCTCGAACACCATATATTTT.

This chain connects TRBV28 to TRBJ2-2, with D perhaps matching TRBD2 (5 bases). The germline CDR1 and CDR2 sequences are MDHEN and SYDVKM. Deletions cut 6 bases from V and 4 bases from J, with 15 bases between. The CDR3 is 15 amino acids. This CDR3 is CASSQGRGFTGELFF. The CDR3 region has the DNA TGTGCCAGCAGCCAAGGTCGGGGATTCACCGGGGAGCTGTTTTTT.

The chain joins TRBV18 to TRBJ1-1, with TRBD1 matching 7 bases. This CDR3 region has 15 residues. V dropped 0 bases and J dropped 11; count of bases not matched to a gene: 12. Germline assignment: CDR1 KGHSH and CDR2 LQKENI. The CDR3 DNA reads as TGTGCCAGCTCACCACCGGGGACAGCCTTATCGGAGGCTTTCTTT. This encodes CASSPPGTALSEAFF.

This clone was found many times. The gene calls are TRBV6-1 and TRBJ2-2; TRBD2 aligns across 11 bases. With V trimmed by 2 bases and J by 7 bases, 3 bases remained unmatched. Germline loops: CDR1 MNHNS, CDR2 SASEGT. This CDR3 spans 15 amino acids. The CDR3 is CASSETTSGIGELFF. The CDR3 nucleotides are TGTGCCAGCAGTGAAACGACTAGCGGGATCGGGGAGCTGTTTTTT.